This TCR beta chain was documented in a study of cytomegalovirus exposure and HLA in healthy donors. Study-wide results and caveats: Reports state that TCR beta sequences accurately predicted most subjects' HLA-A and HLA-B alleles. The study put under 200 TCR beta chains on its list as cytomegalovirus-associated.

Primers included in the PCR were 60 Vbeta and 13 Jbeta primers. Method: immunoSEQ multiplex PCR; TCRdb's copy keeps in-frame clones and lacks some. The sample has tens of thousands of clones. Trimming shortened V by 6 bases and J by 1 base, and 11 bases separated the two germline ends. The length of the CDR3 is 14 residues. The germline gives CDR1 SGHDT, CDR2 YYEEEE. With respect to this clone: The antigen is undetermined.

The clonotype was recovered from a woman aged 30 to 39 in good health and CMV-seronegative. The sequenced material came from PBMCs. V is TRBV5-6 and J is TRBJ2-1; no reliable D call. The CDR3 DNA sequence: TGTGCCAGCACCTCCACGGTGTCCTACAATGAGCAGTTCTTC. Residues: CASTSTVSYNEQFF.